This T cell receptor (beta chain) is from a study of post-analysis software for immune sequencing data. Study details: The patients showed relapsing-remitting, secondary progressive and progressive-relapsing multiple sclerosis courses. General study results and limits: The study found TRBV5-6, TRBV5-1 and TRBV20-1 among roughly 5 TRBV segments more frequent in patients than controls. Significantly lower normalized Chao1 diversity was seen in multiple sclerosis patients than in controls.

The germline V gene has CDR1 SGHRS and CDR2 YFSETQ. The CDR3 runs to 13 residues. This clonotype was recorded once. Its antigen is as yet unknown. It may be a read error: a sequence one base away is much more abundant. TCR beta libraries were prepared from cDNA with unique molecular identifiers. Approximately 0.5 million cDNA molecules were recovered from an input of 1 to 10 million T cells. One entry per CDR3 protein results from TCRdb running MiXCR on the PCR reads. The data contain 500,000 to 600,000 distinct CDR3 sequences, around 47% of them singletons. The specimen was blood. This sequence originates from a girl aged 5-17 years with multiple sclerosis. The rearrangement joins TRBV5-1 to TRBJ2-4; maybe TRBD1 (6 bases). CDR3 protein: CASSQGGETIQCF. In DNA, the CDR3 is TGCGCCAGCAGCCAAGGGGGAGAGACCATTCAGTGCTTC.